This T cell receptor (beta chain) was obtained from a study of T cells after posttransplantation cyclophosphamide listed by TCRdb under 2016. About the full investigation: The study tracked T cell repertoire reconstitution by TRB sequencing after myeloablative bone marrow transplantation using posttransplantation cyclophosphamide as GVHD prophylaxis. Samples from around 40 PTCy-treated patients and over 15 related bone marrow donors of those patients were subjected to antigen receptor sequencing. Blood from all 35 or so PTCy patients with 1-year posttransplant specimens was subjected to TRB sequencing. TRB sequencing was also done on up to about 3 additional blood samples from 2 to 5.2 years after transplant in 3 patients, and on pretransplant blood from several patients. Because TRA and TRB clonality correlated tightly in several samples, later TCR analyses were limited to TRB. Public TRB sequences were checked against a database of over 3,500 sequences associated with responses to pathogens, tumor antigens, self-antigens and alloantigens. General study outcomes and caveats: At 1-2 months, donor-recipient similarity was low but rose over the first year, and the later blood repertoires were often dominated by donor CD8+ memory clones. The TRB repertoires of T cells infiltrating skin or the GI tract showed only limited overlap with the TRB repertoires found in blood. Across a few dozen patients, TRB clonality was highly associated with recipient CMV seropositivity and CMV reactivation, and diversity in PTCy patients was similar to diversity in CNI/methotrexate controls.

Based on the germline V gene, the CDR1 and CDR2 sequences are MDHEN and SYDVKM. The CDR3 numbers 13 residues from cysteine through phenylalanine. The DNA shown is the 39-base CDR3, in frame from base 1. Trimming takes 6 bases off V and 3 bases off J; junction bases not matched to a gene: 4. Notes on this clone: Its antigen remains unidentified. Nothing much larger sits one base from this clone, and base qualities are not available.

Genomic DNA was the input for TRB sequencing, which was run either with the immunoSEQ assay at survey resolution or with the hsTCRB kit. Processing in the source paper ran as follows. Initial read processing used immunoSEQ software, and repertoire analyses used the LymphoSeq R package. Clonality was computed as 1 minus normalized Shannon entropy, and a Gini coefficient was also calculated for each TRB dataset. To infer phenotypes in unsorted samples, TRB sequences from sorted subsets of the recipient or donor were mapped onto the unsorted samples of the same recipient. TCRdb mirrors the immuneACCESS table, restricted to in-frame sequences. Some clones are absent from its copies; in checked studies, under half trace to an unresolved V gene, and the reason for the others is unknown. D and trimming come from the DNA, and the V and J calls and clone size come from that table. The sample data list about 19,000 clones, and less than 99% of these were observed just once. The ten largest clones represent 0.15% to 0.2% of the sample.

To count as naive, T cells had to be viable CD3+CD4+ or CD3+CD8+ cells with a CCR7+CD45RA+CD45RO-CD95-CD27+CD28+ profile. Peripheral blood samples were provided by related bone marrow donors on the day of marrow donation. Peripheral blood and bone marrow mononuclear cells were isolated by Ficoll-Hypaque density centrifugation and cryopreserved. CD4+ and CD8+ T cells, including naive and memory subsets, were sorted by FACS on a FACSAria II. The sequenced material came from naive CD4+ T cells sorted from PBMCs. The rearrangement combines TRBV28 with TRBJ2-7; 8 central bases correspond to TRBD2. This TCR was sampled from a man in his forties or fifties in good health, CMV-negative, and a related stem cell transplant donor. CDR3 protein: CASRRTSRYEQYF. The nucleotide sequence is given as TGTGCCAGCAGGAGGACTAGCCGCTACGAGCAGTACTTC.